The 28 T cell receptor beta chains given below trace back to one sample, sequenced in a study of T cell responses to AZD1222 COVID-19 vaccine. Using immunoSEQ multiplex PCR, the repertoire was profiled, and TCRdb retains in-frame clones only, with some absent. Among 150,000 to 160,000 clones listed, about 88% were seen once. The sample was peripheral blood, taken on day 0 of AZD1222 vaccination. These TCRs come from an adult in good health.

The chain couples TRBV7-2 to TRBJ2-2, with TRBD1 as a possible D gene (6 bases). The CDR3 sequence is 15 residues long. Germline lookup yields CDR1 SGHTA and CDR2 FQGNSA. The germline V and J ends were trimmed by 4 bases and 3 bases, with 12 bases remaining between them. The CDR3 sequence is CASSSNRADTGELFF. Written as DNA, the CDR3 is TGTGCCAGCAGCTCTAACAGGGCCGACACCGGGGAGCTGTTTTTT. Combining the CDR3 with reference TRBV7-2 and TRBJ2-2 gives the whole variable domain GAGVSQSPSNKVTEKGKDVELRCDPISGHTALYWYRQSLGQGLEFLIYFQGNSAPDKSGLPSDRFSAERTGGSVSTLTIQRTQQEDSAVYLCASSSNRADTGELFFGEGSRLTVL.

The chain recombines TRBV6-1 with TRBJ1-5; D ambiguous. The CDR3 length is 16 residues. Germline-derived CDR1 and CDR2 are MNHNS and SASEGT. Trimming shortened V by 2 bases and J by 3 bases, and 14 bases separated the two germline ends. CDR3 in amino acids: CASSERDAALNQPQHF. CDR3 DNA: TGTGCCAGCAGTGAACGCGACGCTGCTCTCAATCAGCCCCAGCATTTT.

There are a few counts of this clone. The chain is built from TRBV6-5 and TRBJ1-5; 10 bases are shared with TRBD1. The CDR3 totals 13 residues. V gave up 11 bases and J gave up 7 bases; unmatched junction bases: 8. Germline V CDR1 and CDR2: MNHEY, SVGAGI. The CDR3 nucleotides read TGTGCCTCAGGGGGACAGGGGTCCCAGCCCCAGCATTTT. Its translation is CASGGQGSQPQHF.

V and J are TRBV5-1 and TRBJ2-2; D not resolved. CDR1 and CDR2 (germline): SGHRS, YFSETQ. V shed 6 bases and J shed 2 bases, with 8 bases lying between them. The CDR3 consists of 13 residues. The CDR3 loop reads CASNHGNTGELFF. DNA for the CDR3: TGCGCCAGCAATCACGGCAACACCGGGGAGCTGTTTTTT.

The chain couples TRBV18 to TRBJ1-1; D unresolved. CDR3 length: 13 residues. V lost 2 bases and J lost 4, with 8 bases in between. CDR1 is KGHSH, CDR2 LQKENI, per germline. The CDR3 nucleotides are TGTGCCAGCTCACCAAGTTCTGGCACTGAAGCTTTCTTT. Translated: CASSPSSGTEAFF.

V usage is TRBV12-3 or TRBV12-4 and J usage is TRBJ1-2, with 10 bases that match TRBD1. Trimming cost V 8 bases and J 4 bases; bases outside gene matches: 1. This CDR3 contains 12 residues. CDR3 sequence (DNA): TGTGCCAGCGGGGACAGGGGCTATGGCTACACCTTC. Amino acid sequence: CASGDRGYGYTF.

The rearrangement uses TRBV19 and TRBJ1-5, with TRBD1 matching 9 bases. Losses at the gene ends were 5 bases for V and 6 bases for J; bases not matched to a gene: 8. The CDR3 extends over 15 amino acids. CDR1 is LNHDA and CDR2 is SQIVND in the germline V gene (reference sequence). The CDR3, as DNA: TGTGCCAGTAGTGTGGACAGGGGATCGGTTCAGCCCCAGCATTTT. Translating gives CASSVDRGSVQPQHF.

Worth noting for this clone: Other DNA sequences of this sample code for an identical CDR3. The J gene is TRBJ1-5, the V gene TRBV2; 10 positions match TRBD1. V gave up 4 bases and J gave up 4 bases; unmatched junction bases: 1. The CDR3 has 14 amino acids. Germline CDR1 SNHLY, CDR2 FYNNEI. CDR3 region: CASSVGQGNQPQHF. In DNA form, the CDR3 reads TGTGCCAGCAGTGTGGGACAGGGGAATCAGCCCCAGCATTTT.

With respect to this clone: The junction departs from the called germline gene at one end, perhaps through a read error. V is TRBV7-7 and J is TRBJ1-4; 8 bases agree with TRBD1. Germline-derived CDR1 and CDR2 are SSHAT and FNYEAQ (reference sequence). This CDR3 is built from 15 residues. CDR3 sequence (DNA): TGTGCTAGCAGCCGAACGACAGGGGTTAATGAAAAACTGTTTTTT. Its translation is CASSRTTGVNEKLFF.

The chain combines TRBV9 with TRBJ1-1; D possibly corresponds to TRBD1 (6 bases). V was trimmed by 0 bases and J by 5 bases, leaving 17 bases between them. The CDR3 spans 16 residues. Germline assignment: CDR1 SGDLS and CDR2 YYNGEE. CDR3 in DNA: TGTGCCAGCAGCGTAGGTCTCCGGGGGGCCGGTACTGAAGCTTTCTTT. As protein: CASSVGLRGAGTEAFF.

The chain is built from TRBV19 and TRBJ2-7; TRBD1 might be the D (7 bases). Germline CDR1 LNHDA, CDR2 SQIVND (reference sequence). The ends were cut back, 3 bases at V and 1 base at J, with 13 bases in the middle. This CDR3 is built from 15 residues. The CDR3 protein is CASSMRQGGSYEQYF. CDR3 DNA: TGTGCCAGTAGTATGAGACAGGGAGGTTCCTACGAGCAGTACTTC.

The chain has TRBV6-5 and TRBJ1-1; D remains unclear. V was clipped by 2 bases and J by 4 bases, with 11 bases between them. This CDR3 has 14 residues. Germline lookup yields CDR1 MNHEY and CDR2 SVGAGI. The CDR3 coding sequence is TGTGCCAGCAGTTACAGTGGGCGAGGCACTGAAGCTTTCTTT. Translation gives CASSYSGRGTEAFF.

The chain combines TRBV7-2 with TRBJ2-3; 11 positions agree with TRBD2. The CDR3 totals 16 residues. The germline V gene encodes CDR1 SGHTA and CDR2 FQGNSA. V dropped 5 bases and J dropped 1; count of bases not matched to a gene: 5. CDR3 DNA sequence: TGTGCCAGCAGCACTACTAGCGGGGGTGGCACAGATACGCAGTATTTT. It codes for CASSTTSGGGTDTQYF.

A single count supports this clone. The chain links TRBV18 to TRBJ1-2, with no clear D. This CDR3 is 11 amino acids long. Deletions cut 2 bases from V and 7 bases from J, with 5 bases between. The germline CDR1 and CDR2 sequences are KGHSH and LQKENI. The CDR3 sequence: CASSPGFGYTF. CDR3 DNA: TGTGCCAGCTCACCAGGGTTTGGCTACACCTTC.

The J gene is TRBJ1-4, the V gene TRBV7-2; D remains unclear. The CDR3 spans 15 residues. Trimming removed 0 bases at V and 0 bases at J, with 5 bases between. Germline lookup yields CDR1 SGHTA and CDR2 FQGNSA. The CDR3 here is CASSLAPATNEKLFF. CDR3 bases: TGTGCCAGCAGCTTAGCGCCTGCAACTAATGAAAAACTGTTTTTT.

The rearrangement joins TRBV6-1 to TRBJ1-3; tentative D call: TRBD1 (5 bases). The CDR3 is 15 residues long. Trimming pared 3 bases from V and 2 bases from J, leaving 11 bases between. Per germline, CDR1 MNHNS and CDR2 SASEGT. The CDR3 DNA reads TGTGCCAGCAGTGATTGGGGCAGCCCTGGAAACACCATATATTTT. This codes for CASSDWGSPGNTIYF.

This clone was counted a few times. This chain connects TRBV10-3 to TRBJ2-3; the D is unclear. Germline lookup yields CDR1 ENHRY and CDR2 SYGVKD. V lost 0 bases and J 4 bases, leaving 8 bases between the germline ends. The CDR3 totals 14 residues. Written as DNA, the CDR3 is TGTGCCATCAGTGAGTCTATGGATGCAGATACGCAGTATTTT. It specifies CAISESMDADTQYF.

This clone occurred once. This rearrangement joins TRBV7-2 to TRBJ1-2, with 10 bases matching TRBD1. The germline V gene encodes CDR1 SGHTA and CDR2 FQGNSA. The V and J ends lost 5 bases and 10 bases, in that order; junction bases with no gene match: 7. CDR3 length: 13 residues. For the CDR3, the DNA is TGTGCCAGCAGCCCAGACAGGGGGCGGGTCTACACCTTC. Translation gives CASSPDRGRVYTF.

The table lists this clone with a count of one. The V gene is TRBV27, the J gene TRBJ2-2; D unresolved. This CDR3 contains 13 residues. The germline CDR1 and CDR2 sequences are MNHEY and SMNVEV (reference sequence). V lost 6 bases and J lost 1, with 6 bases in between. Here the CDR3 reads CASRGLNTGELFF. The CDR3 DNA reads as TGTGCCAGCAGGGGCCTGAACACCGGGGAGCTGTTTTTT.

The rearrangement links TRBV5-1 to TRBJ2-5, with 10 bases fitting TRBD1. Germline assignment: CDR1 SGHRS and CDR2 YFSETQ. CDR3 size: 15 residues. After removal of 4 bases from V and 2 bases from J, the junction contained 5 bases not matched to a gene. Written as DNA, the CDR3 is TGCGCCAGCAGCGGAGGGACAGGGGTACAAGAGACCCAGTACTTC. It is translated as CASSGGTGVQETQYF.

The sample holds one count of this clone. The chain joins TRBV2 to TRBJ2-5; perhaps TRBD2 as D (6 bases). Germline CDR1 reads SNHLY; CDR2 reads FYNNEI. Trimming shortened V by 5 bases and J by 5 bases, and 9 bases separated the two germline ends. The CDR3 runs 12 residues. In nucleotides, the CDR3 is TGTGCCAGCAGTACTAGCCTGGAGACCCAGTACTTC. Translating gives CASSTSLETQYF.

The chain's CDR3 is CASSSGQISTDTQYF. DNA of the CDR3: TGTGCCAGCTCATCGGGACAGATTAGCACAGATACGCAGTATTTT. The chain links TRBV18 to TRBJ2-3; 7 bases align to TRBD1. The CDR3 totals 15 residues. Trimming cost V 5 bases and J 0 bases; bases outside gene matches: 5. CDR1 KGHSH and CDR2 LQKENI come from the germline V gene.

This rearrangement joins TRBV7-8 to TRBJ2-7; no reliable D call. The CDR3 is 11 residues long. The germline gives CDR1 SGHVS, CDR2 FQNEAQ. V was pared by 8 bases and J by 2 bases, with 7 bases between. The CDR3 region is CASGQAYEQYF. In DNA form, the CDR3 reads TGTGCCAGCGGCCAGGCCTACGAGCAGTACTTC.

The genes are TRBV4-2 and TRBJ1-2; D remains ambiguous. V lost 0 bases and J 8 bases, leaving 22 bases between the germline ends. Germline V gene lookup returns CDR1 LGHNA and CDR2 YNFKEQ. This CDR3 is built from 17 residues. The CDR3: CASSQDWGGRTTGGYTF. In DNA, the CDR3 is TGTGCCAGCAGCCAAGATTGGGGAGGACGGACGACCGGCGGCTACACCTTC.

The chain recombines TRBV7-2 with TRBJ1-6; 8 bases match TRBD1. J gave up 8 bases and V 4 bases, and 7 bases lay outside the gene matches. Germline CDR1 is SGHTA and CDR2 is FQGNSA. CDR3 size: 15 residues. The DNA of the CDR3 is TGTGCCAGCAGCTACACCGGGACAGGCGATTCACCCCTCCACTTT. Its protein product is CASSYTGTGDSPLHF.

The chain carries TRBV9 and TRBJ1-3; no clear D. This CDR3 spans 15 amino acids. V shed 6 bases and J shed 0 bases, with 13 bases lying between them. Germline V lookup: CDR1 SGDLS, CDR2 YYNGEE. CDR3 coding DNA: TGTGCCAGCACCCCCCAGGTTTTCTCTGGAAACACCATATATTTT. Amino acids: CASTPQVFSGNTIYF.

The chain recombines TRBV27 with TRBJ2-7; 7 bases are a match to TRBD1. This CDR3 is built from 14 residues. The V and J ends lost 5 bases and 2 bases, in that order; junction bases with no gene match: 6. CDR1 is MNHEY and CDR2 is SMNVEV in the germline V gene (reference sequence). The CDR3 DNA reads TGTGCCAGCAGTCCGACAGGGCGCACCTACGAGCAGTACTTC. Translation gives CASSPTGRTYEQYF.

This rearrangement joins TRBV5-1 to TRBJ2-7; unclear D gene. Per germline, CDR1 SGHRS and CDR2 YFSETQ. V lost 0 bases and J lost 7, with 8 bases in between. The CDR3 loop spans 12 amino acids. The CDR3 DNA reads TGCGCCAGCAGCTTGGGGGATAGGGAGCAGTACTTC. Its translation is CASSLGDREQYF.